Sequencing of this T cell receptor (beta chain) was carried out in a study of technical replicates of blood from several donors. Method: immunoSEQ multiplex PCR; TCRdb's copy keeps in-frame clones and lacks some. The data hold tens of thousands of clones, with over 90% observed a single time. This clone was seen only once. CDR3 length: 14 residues. V was shortened by 1 base and J by 7 bases, with 13 bases between the two germline ends. Germline lookup yields CDR1 SEHNR and CDR2 FQNEAQ (reference sequence). The source of this sequence is a human donor in good health. The rearrangement joins TRBV7-9 to TRBJ1-2, with D possibly TRBD1 on 5 matching bases. The source material was T cells isolated from PBMCs. The chain's CDR3 is CASSLDKGHGGYTF. In nucleotides, the CDR3 is TGTGCCAGCAGCTTAGATAAGGGGCACGGTGGCTACACCTTC.